The source of this TCR beta chain is a study of CD8 T cells in Susac syndrome. An input of roughly 0.5 to 1 ug of RNA was subjected to reverse transcription using random hexamers. A multiplex approach, immunoSEQ multiplex PCR, amplified TCR beta CDR3 across 54 Vbeta and 13 Jbeta. TCRdb fed the immunoSEQ multiplex PCR reads into MiXCR, producing one record per CDR3 protein. The profile covers about 250,000 distinct CDR3 sequences, with just under 95% appearing a single time and approximately 0.07% taken by the ten largest. Germline loops: CDR1 SQVTM, CDR2 ANQGSEA. The CDR3 runs to 12 residues. The V gene lost 4 bases and the J gene lost 1 base, with 7 bases spanning the gap. TCR beta was sequenced from blood CD8+ and CD4+ T cells. Through negative isolation, CD4+ and CD8+ T cells were obtained, while TEMRA cells were enriched using FACS.

The TCR sequence derives from a human donor with multiple sclerosis. Material: CD4+ T cells from PBMCs. The genes are TRBV29-1 and TRBJ1-1; D is unresolved. The CDR3 sequence is CSVGNRNTEAFF. In DNA form, the CDR3 reads TGCAGCGTTGGTAACCGGAACACTGAAGCTTTCTTT.